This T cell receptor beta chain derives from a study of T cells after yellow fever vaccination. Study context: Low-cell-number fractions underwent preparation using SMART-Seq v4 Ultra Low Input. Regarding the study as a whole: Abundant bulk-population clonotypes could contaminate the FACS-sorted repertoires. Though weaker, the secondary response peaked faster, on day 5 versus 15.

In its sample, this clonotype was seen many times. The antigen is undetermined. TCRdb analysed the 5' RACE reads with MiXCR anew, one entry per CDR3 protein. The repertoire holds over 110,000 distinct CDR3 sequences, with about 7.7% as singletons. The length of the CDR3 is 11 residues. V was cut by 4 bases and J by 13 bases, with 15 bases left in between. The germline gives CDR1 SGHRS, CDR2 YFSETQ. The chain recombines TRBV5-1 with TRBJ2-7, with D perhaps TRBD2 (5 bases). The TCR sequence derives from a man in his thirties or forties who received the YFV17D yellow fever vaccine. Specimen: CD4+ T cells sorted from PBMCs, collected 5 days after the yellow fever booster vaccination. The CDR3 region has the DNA TGCGCCAGCAGCGCAACGGGAAGACAATACTTC. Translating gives CASSATGRQYF.